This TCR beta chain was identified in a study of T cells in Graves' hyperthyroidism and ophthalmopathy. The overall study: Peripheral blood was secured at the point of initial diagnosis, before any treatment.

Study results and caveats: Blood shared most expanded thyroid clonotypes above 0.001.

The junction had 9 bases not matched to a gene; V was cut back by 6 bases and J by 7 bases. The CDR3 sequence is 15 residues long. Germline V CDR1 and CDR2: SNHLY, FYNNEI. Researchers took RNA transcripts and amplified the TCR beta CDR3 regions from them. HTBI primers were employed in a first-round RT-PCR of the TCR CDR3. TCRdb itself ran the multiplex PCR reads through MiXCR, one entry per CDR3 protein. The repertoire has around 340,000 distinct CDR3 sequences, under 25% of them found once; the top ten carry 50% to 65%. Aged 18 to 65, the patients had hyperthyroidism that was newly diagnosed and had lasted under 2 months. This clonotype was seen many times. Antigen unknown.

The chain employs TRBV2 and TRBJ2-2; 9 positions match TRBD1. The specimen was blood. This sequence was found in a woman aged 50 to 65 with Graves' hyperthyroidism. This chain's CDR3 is CASRGTGSLSGELFF. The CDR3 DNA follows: TGTGCCAGCAGAGGGACAGGGAGTCTAAGCGGGGAGCTGTTTTTT.